Presented here are 17 T cell receptor beta chains from one specimen sequenced in a study of shared clonotypes between healthy human individuals. Profiled with immunoSEQ multiplex PCR; TCRdb holds only in-frame clones, not every one. The data show about 1.1 million clones, about 84% seen once. The sample comprised memory CD4+ T cells from PBMCs. The sample's subset: CD45RA-negative fraction. The receptors were gathered from a man younger than 35 in good health. Some clones in this sample may be carry-over from other donors' samples.

The chain employs TRBV9 and TRBJ2-1; TRBD2 matches at 12 bases. The CDR3 runs 16 residues. After removal of 4 bases from V and 7 bases from J, the junction contained 9 bases not matched to a gene. Germline values: CDR1 SGDLS, CDR2 YYNGEE. The CDR3 reads CASSPPGLAGVNEQFF. Here the CDR3 DNA reads TGTGCCAGCAGCCCACCGGGACTAGCGGGTGTAAATGAGCAGTTCTTC.

Note on this clone: Within the sample, other DNA sequences also encode this same CDR3. This chain joins TRBV7-9 and TRBJ1-1; possibly TRBD1 for D (5 bases). The germline CDR1 and CDR2 sequences are SEHNR and FQNEAQ (reference sequence). The CDR3 contains 14 residues. The V gene lost 5 bases and the J gene lost 4 bases, with 14 bases spanning the gap. In nucleotides, the CDR3 is TGTGCCAGCAGCCTCCAGGGTGCGAGCACTGAAGCTTTCTTT. The encoded protein is CASSLQGASTEAFF.

V and J are TRBV29-1 and TRBJ2-5; 8 bases fit TRBD2. Germline values: CDR1 SQVTM, CDR2 ANQGSEA. The CDR3 runs to 15 residues. V gave up 7 bases and J gave up 2 bases; unmatched junction bases: 12. In nucleotides, the CDR3 is TGCAGCGCCGATACTGCACTAGCGGATCAAGAGACCCAGTACTTC. This codes for CSADTALADQETQYF.

The rearrangement uses TRBV18 and TRBJ1-1, with D possibly being TRBD1 (6 bases). Germline V gene sequence: CDR1 KGHSH, CDR2 LQKENI. The length of the CDR3 is 15 residues. Trimming removed 3 bases from V and 1 base from J, with 12 bases in between. CDR3 sequence (DNA): TGTGCCAGCTCACCCTTGGACAGACCGAACACTGAAGCTTTCTTT. Translated, it gives CASSPLDRPNTEAFF.

This clone was seen just once. The rearrangement uses TRBV7-3 and TRBJ2-1; 7 bases match TRBD2. The ends lost 0 bases at V and 6 bases at J; junction bases unmatched: 8. The CDR3 consists of 16 residues. Germline V gene lookup returns CDR1 SGHTA and CDR2 FQGTGA. CDR3 loop: CASSLTSTWGGNEQFF. The DNA for the CDR3 is TGTGCCAGCAGCTTAACTAGCACCTGGGGGGGCAATGAGCAGTTCTTC.

Here the CDR3 DNA reads TGTGCCAGCAGGGACAGAGAGGCTAATGAAAAACTGTTTTTT. It is translated as CASRDREANEKLFF. The rearrangement uses TRBV2 and TRBJ1-4; D is possibly TRBD1 (6 bases). This CDR3 is built from 14 residues. The germline gives CDR1 SNHLY, CDR2 FYNNEI. The germline V and J ends were trimmed by 6 bases and 3 bases, with 11 bases remaining between them.

The rearrangement links TRBV5-8 to TRBJ2-7, with 7 bases identical to TRBD2. V gave up 7 bases and J gave up 2 bases; unmatched junction bases: 9. The germline V gene has CDR1 SGHTS and CDR2 YDEGEE. This CDR3 is 14 amino acids long. The CDR3 reads CASLGRDFPYEQYF. The DNA of the CDR3 is TGTGCCAGCTTGGGGAGGGACTTCCCCTACGAGCAGTACTTC.

As to this clone: Distinct nucleotide sequences in the sample also encode this CDR3. The chain is built from TRBV5-1 and TRBJ1-4; D remains ambiguous. The germline V gene encodes CDR1 SGHRS and CDR2 YFSETQ. Trimming left V 0 bases short and J 5 bases short, with 8 bases between. The CDR3 contains 14 residues. The CDR3 region has the DNA TGCGCCAGCAGCTTGGCAGTAGGAAATGAAAAACTGTTTTTT. Encoded protein: CASSLAVGNEKLFF.

This clone was detected only once. The chain links TRBV2 to TRBJ2-5, with TRBD1 identical over 12 bases. V lost 6 bases to trimming and J lost 4 bases; unmatched junction nucleotides: 6. Germline V lookup: CDR1 SNHLY, CDR2 FYNNEI. CDR3 length: 15 residues. The CDR3 region has the DNA TGTGCCAGCAGCCCGGGACAGGGGGCATCAGAGACCCAGTACTTC. Protein product: CASSPGQGASETQYF.

This chain links TRBV6-1 with TRBJ2-3, with TRBD2 as a possible D gene (5 bases). V lost 4 bases and J lost 10, with 15 bases in between. The CDR3 is 13 residues long. Germline loops: CDR1 MNHNS, CDR2 SASEGT. CDR3 region: CASSGPSKSAQYF. CDR3 nucleotides: TGTGCCAGCAGTGGTCCTAGCAAATCTGCGCAGTATTTT.

The genes are TRBV6-1 and TRBJ1-1; TRBD1 is a possible D gene (6 bases). V lost 6 bases to trimming and J lost 4 bases, with 18 bases between them. This CDR3 has 15 residues. CDR1 and CDR2 from the germline V gene are MNHNS and SASEGT. The CDR3 region is CASSEPGGAVTEAFF. In nucleotides, the CDR3 is TGTGCCAGCAGCGAACCGGGGGGGGCGGTCACTGAAGCTTTCTTT.

V usage is TRBV2 and J usage is TRBJ2-5; maybe TRBD1 (6 bases). V was clipped by 3 bases and J by 4 bases, with 15 bases between them. CDR1 SNHLY and CDR2 FYNNEI come from the germline V gene. CDR3 length: 15 amino acids. CDR3: CASSENRVGGETQYF. The CDR3 DNA is TGTGCCAGCAGTGAGAACAGGGTTGGGGGAGAGACCCAGTACTTC.

The rearrangement joins TRBV29-1 to TRBJ2-2; possible D gene TRBD2, 6 bases. The germline V gene has CDR1 SQVTM and CDR2 ANQGSEA. V lost 4 bases and J lost 4, with 16 bases in between. The CDR3 loop spans 15 amino acids. CDR3 loop: CSVGRSRGSTGELFF. The CDR3 DNA is TGCAGCGTTGGCCGATCTCGGGGGAGCACCGGGGAGCTGTTTTTT.

This clone is a singleton in its sample. The chain carries TRBV6-5 and TRBJ2-3, with 9 bases aligning to TRBD2. The CDR3 is 13 residues long. V shed 10 bases and J 1 base; nucleotides not matched to a gene: 3. Germline V gene sequence: CDR1 MNHEY, CDR2 SVGAGI. The CDR3: CATRTSGTDTQYF. In DNA form, the CDR3 reads TGTGCCACCAGGACTAGCGGCACAGATACGCAGTATTTT.

V and J are TRBV5-4 and TRBJ2-3, with 9 bases lining up with TRBD2. The CDR3 contains 16 residues. Unmatched junction bases numbered 11, after V lost 4 bases and J lost 5 bases. Looked up from germline, CDR1 is SGHNT and CDR2 is YYREEE (reference sequence). CDR3 amino acids: CASSRQPGLAGDTQYF. The DNA of the CDR3 is TGTGCCAGCAGCCGGCAACCGGGACTAGCAGGAGATACGCAGTATTTT.

The chain employs TRBV2 and TRBJ1-4; D remains unclear. The CDR3 runs 15 residues. V was cut by 6 bases and J by 6 bases, with 17 bases left in between. Germline lookup yields CDR1 SNHLY and CDR2 FYNNEI. CDR3 DNA sequence: TGTGCCAGCAGCGGCAGACTCAATGGGGATGAAAAACTGTTTTTT. As protein: CASSGRLNGDEKLFF.

V is TRBV13 and J is TRBJ2-7; D not resolved. Trimming took 2 bases from V and 0 from J, leaving 17 bases between them. Looked up from germline, CDR1 is PRHDT and CDR2 is FYEKMQ (reference sequence). The CDR3 is 17 amino acids. The CDR3 sequence is CASSLSSHLAGSYEQYF. The CDR3 DNA sequence: TGTGCCAGCAGCTTAAGTTCCCATTTGGCCGGCTCCTACGAGCAGTACTTC.